The sequence of this TCR beta chain was determined in a study of cytomegalovirus exposure and HLA in healthy donors. Study overall: Inside one of the first data releases sat 85 million or so unique TCRs taken from HLA-typed donors.

Study outcomes and limitations: HLA alleles showed associations with some 17,000 TCR beta sequences in a later analysis, at a 0.05 false discovery rate. Across donors, presence/absence analyses took sequencing depth to be roughly uniform.

The count of this clone is one. The antigen is unknown. Per the germline V gene, CDR1 is SNHLY and CDR2 is FYNNEI. This CDR3 has 15 amino acids. Trimming cost V 6 bases and J 0 bases, with 12 bases left between them. PCR primers comprised 60 Vbeta and 13 Jbeta primers. The protocol was immunoSEQ multiplex PCR, while the TCRdb copy is restricted to in-frame clones and leaves out a portion. The sample contains approximately 120,000 clones, roughly 79% of which appear only once. The chain combines TRBV2 with TRBJ2-1; no definite D call. The source of this sequence is a woman between 45 and 65 years old in good health and CMV-seropositive. Material for sequencing was PBMCs. The CDR3 here is CASSLTGGSYNEQFF. The CDR3 DNA sequence: TGTGCCAGCAGCCTGACTGGTGGCTCCTACAATGAGCAGTTCTTC.